The 32 T cell receptor beta chains below come from one sample, sequenced in a study of shared clonotypes between healthy human individuals. Assay: immunoSEQ multiplex PCR; the TCRdb copy retains only in-frame clones and omits some. The table shows fewer than 1.4 million clones, with approximately 80% occurring only once. Sequencing input: memory CD4+ T cells from PBMCs. The sample's subset: CD45RA-negative fraction. Receptors were obtained from a young man in good health. Some clones in this sample may be carry-over from other donors' samples.

In its sample, this clone was seen a few times. The chain has TRBV20-1 and TRBJ1-1; D not certain. Germline V gene lookup returns CDR1 DFQATT and CDR2 SNEGSKA (reference sequence). The CDR3 loop spans 8 amino acids. CDR3 loop: CRLRGAFF. In nucleotides, the CDR3 is TGCAGGTTACGCGGGGCTTTCTTT.

CDR3 sequence: CASSLGGTGSGETQYF. The CDR3 nucleotides are TGTGCCAGCAGCTTGGGGGGGACAGGGAGCGGAGAGACCCAGTACTTC. This chain links TRBV7-7 with TRBJ2-5, with 9 bases fitting TRBD1. CDR3 size: 16 residues. Germline CDR1 is SSHAT and CDR2 is FNYEAQ (reference sequence). Germline trimming cut 3 bases from V and 4 bases from J; bases unmatched to any gene: 9.

In DNA, the CDR3 is TGTGCCAGCAGCCGGACCCGGCTGGCTAATGAAAAACTGTTTTTT. Protein sequence: CASSRTRLANEKLFF. The chain uses TRBV6-5 and TRBJ1-4; D unresolved. Germline CDR1 MNHEY, CDR2 SVGAGI. There are 15 residues in the CDR3. Trimming took off 6 bases at V and 3 bases at J, with 14 bases between the two ends.

The J gene is TRBJ1-1, the V gene TRBV7-3; D gene uncertain. The CDR3 extends over 17 amino acids. Germline loops: CDR1 SGHTA, CDR2 FQGTGA. Trimming stripped 4 bases from V and 1 base from J, with 19 bases between. CDR3 in DNA: TGTGCCAGCAGCTCTTCTCCCATACACTCGGGGAACACTGAAGCTTTCTTT. This translates into CASSSSPIHSGNTEAFF.

The gene calls are TRBV11-2 and TRBJ2-3; 10 bases are shared with TRBD1. CDR1 is SGHAT, CDR2 FQNNGV, per germline. Germline trimming cut 8 bases from V and 1 base from J; bases unmatched to any gene: 0. This CDR3 is 13 amino acids long. CDR3 loop: CASGQGGTDTQYF. The DNA of the CDR3 is TGTGCCAGCGGACAGGGGGGCACAGATACGCAGTATTTT.

This sequence joins TRBV2 and TRBJ2-3; D gene uncertain. This CDR3 is built from 15 residues. Germline V gene sequence: CDR1 SNHLY, CDR2 FYNNEI. V was pared by 6 bases and J by 1 base, with 14 bases between. The CDR3 DNA sequence: TGTGCCAGCAGATTTGGCGGCCTGGGCACAGATACGCAGTATTTT. Translation: CASRFGGLGTDTQYF.

V usage is TRBV5-1 and J usage is TRBJ1-3; D not resolved. The CDR3 is 15 amino acids. Germline V gene sequence: CDR1 SGHRS, CDR2 YFSETQ. V was cut by 1 base and J by 2 bases, with 10 bases left in between. CDR3 sequence reads: CASSLSSPPGNTIYF. The CDR3, as DNA: TGCGCCAGCAGCTTGTCTTCCCCACCTGGAAACACCATATATTTT.

This chain connects TRBV6-5 to TRBJ2-2; D is ambiguous. CDR3 length: 13 amino acids. V was cut by 2 bases and J by 5 bases, with 6 bases left in between. The germline gives CDR1 MNHEY, CDR2 SVGAGI. As DNA, the CDR3 is TGTGCCAGCAGTTACCCCCGAACCGGGGAGCTGTTTTTT. Amino acids: CASSYPRTGELFF.

V is TRBV20-1 and J is TRBJ1-2, with D hard to call. The length of the CDR3 is 11 residues. V was pared by 4 bases and J by 8 bases, with 11 bases between. Germline V gives CDR1 DFQATT, CDR2 SNEGSKA (reference sequence). DNA for the CDR3: TGCAGTGCTATGTGGGTTGGCGGCTACACCTTC. Amino acid sequence: CSAMWVGGYTF.

This clone was seen only a few times. This same CDR3 is encoded by further DNA sequences in the sample. V gene TRBV29-1 combines with J gene TRBJ2-5; D is possibly TRBD1 or TRBD2 (5 bases each). Germline CDR1 is SQVTM and CDR2 is ANQGSEA. The CDR3 is made up of 13 amino acids. V lost 3 bases and J 5 bases, leaving 13 bases between the germline ends. The CDR3 sequence is CSVDRLAGETQYF. The DNA for the CDR3 is TGCAGCGTTGATAGGCTAGCAGGGGAGACCCAGTACTTC.

A remark on this clone: Since no conserved phenylalanine or tryptophan closes the CDR3, a read error is the likely cause. The chain joins TRBV4-2 to TRBJ2-7, with 7 bases fitting TRBD1. Unmatched junction bases numbered 11, after V lost 4 bases and J lost 5 bases. Germline lookup yields CDR1 LGHNA and CDR2 YNFKEQ. The CDR3 runs 15 residues. The chain's CDR3 is CASSPQGQLLNEQYL. Here the CDR3 DNA reads TGTGCCAGCAGCCCTCAGGGACAGCTCCTAAACGAGCAGTACCTC.

The rearrangement uses TRBV7-9 and TRBJ1-1, with no clear D. Looked up from germline, CDR1 is SEHNR and CDR2 is FQNEAQ (reference sequence). The CDR3 runs 12 residues. The V end lost 4 bases, the J end lost 1 base, and 4 bases lay between the germline ends. The CDR3 region has the DNA TGTGCCAGCAGCTCCTCGAACACTGAAGCTTTCTTT. It is translated as CASSSSNTEAFF.

The chain recombines TRBV7-2 with TRBJ2-5; TRBD2 matches at 13 bases. V shed 6 bases and J 3 bases; nucleotides not matched to a gene: 10. The CDR3 runs to 17 residues. The V gene's germline CDR1 is SGHTA and CDR2 FQGNSA. The CDR3 DNA reads TGTGCCAGCAGGACATACCTCGGGACTAGCGGGAAAGAGACCCAGTACTTC. It translates to CASRTYLGTSGKETQYF.

Only a few counts were recorded for this clone. The chain couples TRBV5-5 to TRBJ1-2; 9 positions match TRBD1. This CDR3 has 14 residues. CDR1 and CDR2 (germline): SGHKS, YYEKEE (reference sequence). Trimming cost V 3 bases and J 4 bases; bases outside gene matches: 4. CDR3 sequence reads: CASSWDRAAYGYTF. DNA for the CDR3: TGTGCCAGCAGCTGGGACAGGGCCGCCTATGGCTACACCTTC.

The chain recombines TRBV5-5 with TRBJ2-7; 7 nucleotides line up with TRBD2. V was pared by 6 bases and J by 5 bases, with 17 bases of the junction left unmatched. This CDR3 spans 16 amino acids. Germline lookup yields CDR1 SGHKS and CDR2 YYEKEE (reference sequence). The CDR3 loop reads CASINPPGRKRDEQYF. CDR3 bases: TGTGCCAGCATCAACCCCCCCGGGAGGAAACGAGACGAGCAGTACTTC.

As regards this clone: This likely stems from a read error, as it lies one base from a far larger clone. This specimen includes other DNA sequences encoding the same CDR3. The rearrangement joins TRBV29-1 to TRBJ1-3, with unresolved D. The CDR3 has 13 residues. Germline V gene data show CDR1 as SQVTM and CDR2 as ANQGSEA. The germline V and J ends were trimmed by 7 bases and 4 bases, with 14 bases remaining between them. The CDR3 is CSGGRADGNTIYF. The CDR3 coding sequence is TGCAGCGGTGGTAGGGCGGACGGAAACACCATATATTTT. Full variable domain (remainder filled in from reference TRBV29-1 and TRBJ1-3): SAVISQKPSRDICQRGTSLTIQCQVDSQVTMMFWYRQQPGQSLTLIATANQGSEATYESGFVIDKFPISRPNLTFSTLTVSNMSPEDSSIYLCSGGRADGNTIYFGEGSWLTVV.

This clone was observed a handful of times. The chain couples TRBV5-1 to TRBJ1-5; 7 bases map to TRBD1. CDR1 SGHRS and CDR2 YFSETQ come from the germline V gene. The CDR3 covers 14 residues. The trim removed 5 bases at V and 5 bases at J, leaving 7 bases unmatched. The CDR3 protein is CASRAGTEDQPQHF. The CDR3 coding sequence is TGCGCCAGCAGGGCCGGGACAGAGGATCAGCCCCAGCATTTT.

The V gene is TRBV18, the J gene TRBJ2-7; 16 bases line up with TRBD2. The V and J ends lost 5 bases and 3 bases, in that order; junction bases with no gene match: 10. The CDR3 consists of 18 residues. Germline values: CDR1 KGHSH, CDR2 LQKENI. The CDR3 nucleotides read TGTGCCAGCTCATCGGGACTAGCGGGAGGGTGGAGCGTCTACGAGCAGTACTTC. It is translated as CASSSGLAGGWSVYEQYF.

This sequence joins TRBV9 and TRBJ1-1; perhaps TRBD1 as D (6 bases). This CDR3 comprises 14 residues. The germline V gene encodes CDR1 SGDLS and CDR2 YYNGEE. Trimming stripped 0 bases from V and 4 bases from J, with 10 bases between. DNA of the CDR3: TGTGCCAGCAGCGTAGGCCAGGGGAGCACTGAAGCTTTCTTT. Encoded protein: CASSVGQGSTEAFF.

The J gene is TRBJ1-4, the V gene TRBV5-8; tentative D call: TRBD1 (6 bases). The CDR3 extends over 17 amino acids. V was pared by 0 bases and J by 11 bases, with 23 bases between. Germline V CDR1 and CDR2: SGHTS, YDEGEE. In DNA, the CDR3 is TGTGCCAGCAGCTTGGGGCGCAACGTAGGAGGGGGAAATAAACTGTTTTTT. It translates to CASSLGRNVGGGNKLFF.

This clone appeared a single time. This chain links TRBV6-5 with TRBJ1-1; D is possibly TRBD1 (6 bases). The germline V and J ends were trimmed by 8 bases and 4 bases, with 14 bases remaining between them. The V gene's germline CDR1 is MNHEY and CDR2 SVGAGI. This CDR3 contains 13 residues. This CDR3 reads CASGLTGFTEAFF. Written as DNA, the CDR3 is TGTGCCAGCGGTCTGACAGGATTCACTGAAGCTTTCTTT.

The rearrangement joins TRBV21-1 to TRBJ1-1; TRBD1, the D gene given by the table, was not confirmed from the DNA. TRBV21-1 is designated a pseudogene. The CDR3 covers 15 residues. The CDR3 region is CASSKSGQPNTEAFF. As DNA, the CDR3 is TGTGCCAGCAGCAAATCGGGACAGCCGAACACTGAAGCTTTCTTT.

The chain combines TRBV5-1 with TRBJ2-7, with a possible D match to TRBD2 (5 bases). Germline V gives CDR1 SGHRS, CDR2 YFSETQ. This CDR3 contains 15 residues. V was shortened by 4 bases and J by 0 bases, with 14 bases between the two germline ends. The chain's CDR3 is CASSLLGVSSYEQYF. In nucleotides, the CDR3 is TGCGCCAGCAGCCTTCTGGGAGTCAGCTCCTACGAGCAGTACTTC.

V usage is TRBV30 and J usage is TRBJ2-1, with D unresolved. The V and J ends lost 6 bases and 4 bases respectively, with 4 bases between them. Germline loops: CDR1 GTSNPN, CDR2 SVGIG (reference sequence). The CDR3 covers 10 residues. CDR3: CACGYNEQFF. The CDR3, as DNA: TGTGCCTGCGGGTACAATGAGCAGTTCTTC.

The chain couples TRBV9 to TRBJ2-3; 10 nucleotides align to TRBD1. The CDR3 length is 15 residues. Germline V gene data show CDR1 as SGDLS and CDR2 as YYNGEE. J gave up 3 bases and V 3 bases, and 4 bases lay outside the gene matches. CDR3 sequence: CASSADRGPTDTQYF. DNA of the CDR3: TGTGCCAGCAGCGCCGACAGGGGGCCTACAGATACGCAGTATTTT.

CDR3: CASSLAAGLLGGYTF. CDR3 in DNA: TGTGCCAGCAGCTTGGCGGCAGGGCTTTTGGGTGGCTACACCTTC. This sequence joins TRBV5-4 and TRBJ1-2; D perhaps matches TRBD1 (5 bases). The germline gives CDR1 SGHNT, CDR2 YYREEE (reference sequence). Trimming removed 0 bases from V and 7 bases from J, with 16 bases in between. The CDR3 spans 15 residues.

The chain recombines TRBV6-5 with TRBJ2-4; D might be TRBD1 or TRBD2, each matching 6 bases. Trimming left V 10 bases short and J 8 bases short, with 18 bases between. Germline V gives CDR1 MNHEY, CDR2 SVGAGI. The CDR3 length is 13 residues. The CDR3 region has the DNA TGTGCCACGCGACCAAAAGGGGGGTACATTCAGTACTTC. This sequence encodes CATRPKGGYIQYF.

The chain combines TRBV27 with TRBJ2-7; 13 bases agree with TRBD2. The ends lost 5 bases at V and 12 bases at J; junction bases unmatched: 10. Germline V gene sequence: CDR1 MNHEY, CDR2 SMNVEV (reference sequence). The CDR3 sequence is 14 residues long. Here the CDR3 DNA reads TGTGCCAGCAGTCCCCAGGGACTAGCGGGATTAGGGTACTTC. Translating gives CASSPQGLAGLGYF.

The chain joins TRBV5-1 to TRBJ2-5; 9 bases fit TRBD2. The CDR3 is 16 residues long. J was trimmed by 1 base and V by 4 bases; bases with no gene match: 8. Germline assignment: CDR1 SGHRS and CDR2 YFSETQ. The CDR3 here is CASSEPGLAGQETQYF. CDR3 DNA: TGCGCCAGCAGCGAGCCGGGACTAGCAGGCCAAGAGACCCAGTACTTC.

As to this clone: A much more abundant neighbour one base away suggests this may be a read error. Other DNA sequences in the sample encode the same CDR3. The chain recombines TRBV4-1 with TRBJ1-5; no definite D call. V lost 4 bases, J lost 2 bases, and 15 bases lay in between. From germline, CDR1 is MGHRA and CDR2 YSYEKL. CDR3 length: 16 residues. CDR3 sequence reads: CASSLGSAAGNQPQHF. In DNA, the CDR3 is TGCGCCAGCAGCCTGGGTTCAGCAGCTGGCAATCAGCCCCAGCATTTT.

V usage is TRBV28 and J usage is TRBJ1-1, with D perhaps matching TRBD1 (5 bases). Germline lookup yields CDR1 MDHEN and CDR2 SYDVKM. Trimming removed 3 bases at V and 4 bases at J, with 6 bases between. The CDR3 has 12 amino acids. In nucleotides, the CDR3 is TGTGCCAGCAGTTTCGGGGGCACTGAAGCTTTCTTT. The encoded protein is CASSFGGTEAFF.

This clone has only one observation. This sequence joins TRBV30 and TRBJ2-1, with D unresolved. CDR1 is GTSNPN, CDR2 SVGIG, per germline (reference sequence). CDR3 length: 12 residues. Trimming removed 0 bases at V and 7 bases at J, with 7 bases between. CDR3 sequence reads: CAWSVLRNEQFF. The CDR3 nucleotides are TGTGCCTGGAGTGTATTGAGGAATGAGCAGTTCTTC.